This T cell receptor beta chain was captured in a study of regulatory T cells in long-lasting Graves disease. Documented time point: newly diagnosed GD, antithyroid drugs for less than 3 months. PBMC-derived RNA was used for the TCR library. The source of the patients was an endocrinology department in Xi'an, China. This clonotype was counted a few times. This CDR3 spans 14 amino acids. CDR1 SGDLS and CDR2 YYNGEE come from the germline V gene. V gave up 2 bases and J gave up 5 bases, with 10 bases separating them. Researchers made TCR beta libraries by using iRepertoire HTBI primers and running Arm-PCR on CDR3 regions. TCRdb called the multiplex PCR reads again in MiXCR, with one record for every CDR3 protein. The table shows 380,000 or so distinct CDR3 sequences, with roughly 16% occurring only once. A further study also used this sample, focusing on T cells in Graves' hyperthyroidism and ophthalmopathy.

The J gene is TRBJ1-4, the V gene TRBV9, with D unclear. The source was peripheral blood mononuclear cells (PBMCs), collected at new diagnosis, from a patient treated with antithyroid drugs. This receptor was obtained from a woman aged 18 to 35 with Graves disease. The CDR3 sequence is CASSVGERNEKLFF. The CDR3 nucleotides are TGTGCCAGCAGCGTGGGAGAGCGGAATGAAAAACTGTTTTTT.